The next 12 T cell receptor beta chains were all read from a single sample in a study of cytomegalovirus exposure and HLA in healthy donors. Data came from immunoSEQ multiplex PCR; TCRdb stores just in-frame clones and leaves some out. The sample includes about 360,000 clones, roughly 90% of them seen just once. What was sequenced was PBMCs. The receptor set was obtained from a woman aged 18-29 years in good health and CMV-seronegative.

The sample holds a few counts of this clone. The rearrangement joins TRBV5-1 to TRBJ2-7, with D unresolved. Trimming removed 2 bases at V and 5 bases at J, with 8 bases between. Germline V lookup: CDR1 SGHRS, CDR2 YFSETQ. The CDR3 has 12 amino acids. CDR3 protein: CASSFQANEQYF. The CDR3 DNA is TGCGCCAGCAGCTTCCAGGCCAACGAGCAGTACTTC. Together with reference TRBV5-1 and TRBJ2-7, the CDR3 gives the full variable domain: KAGVTQTPRYLIKTRGQQVTLSCSPISGHRSVSWYQQTPGQGLQFLFEYFSETQRNKGNFPGRFSGRQFSNSRSEMNVSTLELGDSALYLCASSFQANEQYFGPGTRLTVT.

The rearrangement uses TRBV5-1 and TRBJ2-7, with 16 bases matching TRBD2. The trim removed 8 bases at V and 5 bases at J, leaving 10 bases unmatched. The CDR3 sequence is 16 residues long. CDR1 is SGHRS and CDR2 is YFSETQ in the germline V gene. The CDR3 is CASTAPGLAGGNEQYF. For the CDR3, the DNA is TGCGCCAGTACTGCTCCGGGACTAGCGGGAGGGAACGAGCAGTACTTC.

The CDR3 loop is CASSGWTGDNEQFF. CDR3 nucleotide sequence: TGTGCCAGCAGCGGATGGACAGGGGACAATGAGCAGTTCTTC. The chain joins TRBV5-8 to TRBJ2-1, with 9 bases identical to TRBD1. The CDR3 covers 14 residues. From germline, CDR1 is SGHTS and CDR2 YDEGEE. The junction had 4 bases not matched to a gene; V was cut back by 4 bases and J by 5 bases.

The J gene is TRBJ1-2, the V gene TRBV2, with TRBD1 identical over 8 bases. The V gene's germline CDR1 is SNHLY and CDR2 FYNNEI. Trimming cost V 10 bases and J 5 bases; bases outside gene matches: 12. This CDR3 comprises 14 residues. The CDR3 coding sequence is TGTGCCACCTCCAGGACAGGGCAGGATTATGGCTACACCTTC. It yields the protein CATSRTGQDYGYTF.

The rearrangement links TRBV6-5 to TRBJ1-2; D is possibly TRBD1 (6 bases). Germline-derived CDR1 and CDR2 are MNHEY and SVGAGI. The CDR3 is 15 amino acids. The V and J ends lost 11 bases and 0 bases respectively, with 19 bases between them. The CDR3 region has the DNA TGTGCCTCACAAGGGGGGGGACGCGCTAACTATGGCTACACCTTC. Translating it yields CASQGGGRANYGYTF.

There are a few counts of this clone. V is TRBV28 and J is TRBJ2-7; TRBD1 is a possible D gene (6 bases). V was cut by 7 bases and J by 2 bases, with 18 bases left in between. The CDR3 length is 15 residues. Germline loops: CDR1 MDHEN, CDR2 SYDVKM. The CDR3 loop reads CASTAGAGWAYEQYF. The DNA of the CDR3 is TGTGCCAGCACCGCAGGGGCAGGGTGGGCCTACGAGCAGTACTTC.

This clone was observed once. The V gene is TRBV2, the J gene TRBJ2-1; D is possibly TRBD1 (5 bases). The V end lost 6 bases, the J end lost 3 bases, and 12 bases lay between the germline ends. The CDR3 is 14 residues long. Germline loops: CDR1 SNHLY, CDR2 FYNNEI. The CDR3 sequence is CASSVGPHYNEQFF. The CDR3 DNA is TGTGCCAGCAGCGTGGGGCCCCACTACAATGAGCAGTTCTTC.

This chain joins TRBV28 and TRBJ1-5, with D tentatively TRBD1 (6 bases). CDR1 MDHEN and CDR2 SYDVKM come from the germline V gene. The CDR3 has 16 amino acids. Between the trimmed V and J ends, which lost 11 bases and 5 bases, there was a span of 25 bases. The DNA of the CDR3 is TGTGCCGCCCACCTAACCGGGACATTAAATCATCAGCCCCAGCATTTT. This translates into CAAHLTGTLNHQPQHF. The full variable domain, in which reference TRBV28 and TRBJ1-5 provide the parts outside the CDR3, is DVKVTQSSRYLVKRTGEKVFLECVQDMDHENMFWYRQDPGLGLRLIYFSYDVKMKEKGDIPEGYSVSREKKERFSLILESASTNQTSMYLCAAHLTGTLNHQPQHFGDGTRLSIL.

This chain links TRBV27 with TRBJ1-5; 10 bases are a match to TRBD1. J gave up 6 bases and V 6 bases, and 2 bases lay outside the gene matches. Germline V CDR1 and CDR2: MNHEY, SMNVEV (reference sequence). The CDR3 spans 13 residues. In nucleotides, the CDR3 is TGTGCCAGCAGGGGACAGGGGCCTCAGCCCCAGCATTTT. Translating gives CASRGQGPQPQHF.

The V and J genes are TRBV27 and TRBJ2-5; possible D gene TRBD2, 6 bases. Germline-derived CDR1 and CDR2 are MNHEY and SMNVEV (reference sequence). The CDR3 is made up of 14 amino acids. V lost 3 bases and J 2 bases, leaving 10 bases between the germline ends. The CDR3 region has the DNA TGTGCCAGCAGTTTGTACGGGGGTCAAGAGACCCAGTACTTC. This gives the protein CASSLYGGQETQYF.

For the CDR3, the DNA is TGTGCCAGCAGTCAGGGCAGGAACACCGGGGAGCTGTTTTTT. It yields the protein CASSQGRNTGELFF. The V and J genes are TRBV27 and TRBJ2-2; tentative D call: TRBD1 (5 bases). Germline V gives CDR1 MNHEY, CDR2 SMNVEV (reference sequence). V lost 5 bases to trimming and J lost 1 base, with 8 bases between them. The CDR3 is 14 amino acids.

CDR3 sequence (DNA): TGTGCCAGCCTCGAACGGGTGGGAGGGCCGTACGAGCAGTACTTC. This translates into CASLERVGGPYEQYF. The rearrangement links TRBV6-1 to TRBJ2-7, with TRBD2 matching 7 bases. Germline CDR1 MNHNS, CDR2 SASEGT. The CDR3 has 15 amino acids. V lost 8 bases to trimming and J lost 4 bases; unmatched junction nucleotides: 14.